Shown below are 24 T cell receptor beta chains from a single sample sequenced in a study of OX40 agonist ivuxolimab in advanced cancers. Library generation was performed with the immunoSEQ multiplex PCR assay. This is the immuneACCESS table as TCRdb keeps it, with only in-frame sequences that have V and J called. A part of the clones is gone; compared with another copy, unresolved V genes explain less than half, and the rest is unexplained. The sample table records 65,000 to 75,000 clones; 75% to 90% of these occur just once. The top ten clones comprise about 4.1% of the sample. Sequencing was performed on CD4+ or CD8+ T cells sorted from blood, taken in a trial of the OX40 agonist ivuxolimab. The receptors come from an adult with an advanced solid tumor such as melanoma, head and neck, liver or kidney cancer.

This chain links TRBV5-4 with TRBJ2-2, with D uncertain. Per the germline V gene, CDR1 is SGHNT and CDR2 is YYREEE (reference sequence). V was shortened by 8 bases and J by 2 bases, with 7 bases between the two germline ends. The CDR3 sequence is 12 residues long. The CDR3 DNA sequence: TGTGCCAGTCCCCTCAACACCGGGGAGCTGTTTTTT. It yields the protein CASPLNTGELFF. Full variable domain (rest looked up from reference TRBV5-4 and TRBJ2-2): ETGVTQSPTHLIKTRGQQVTLRCSSQSGHNTVSWYQQALGQGPQFIFQYYREEENGRGNFPPRFSGLQFPNYSSELNVNALELDDSALYLCASPLNTGELFFGEGSRLTVL.

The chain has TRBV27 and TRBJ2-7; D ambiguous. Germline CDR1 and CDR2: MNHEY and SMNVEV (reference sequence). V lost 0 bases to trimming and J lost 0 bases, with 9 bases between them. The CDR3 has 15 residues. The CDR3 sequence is CASSLSRAPSYEQYF. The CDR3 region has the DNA TGTGCCAGCAGTTTATCACGGGCACCCTCCTACGAGCAGTACTTC.

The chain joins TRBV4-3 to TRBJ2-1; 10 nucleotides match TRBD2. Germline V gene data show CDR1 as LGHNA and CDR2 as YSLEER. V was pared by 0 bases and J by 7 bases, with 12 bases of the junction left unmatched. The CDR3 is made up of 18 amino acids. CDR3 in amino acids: CASSQDPRGSGGENEQFF. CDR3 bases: TGCGCCAGCAGCCAAGATCCCCGCGGGAGCGGGGGGGAGAATGAGCAGTTCTTC.

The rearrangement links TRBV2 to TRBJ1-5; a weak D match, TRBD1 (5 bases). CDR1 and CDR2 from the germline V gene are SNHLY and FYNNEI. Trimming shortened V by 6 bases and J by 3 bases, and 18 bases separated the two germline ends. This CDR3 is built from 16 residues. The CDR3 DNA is TGTGCCAGCAGAGAGGGACCGACACGCCCCAATCAGCCCCAGCATTTT. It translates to CASREGPTRPNQPQHF.

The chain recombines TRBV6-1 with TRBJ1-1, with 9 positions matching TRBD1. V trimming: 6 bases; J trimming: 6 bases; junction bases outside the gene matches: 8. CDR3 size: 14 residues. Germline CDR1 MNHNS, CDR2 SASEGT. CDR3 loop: CASRAGTGRPEAFF. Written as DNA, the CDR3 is TGTGCCAGCAGGGCCGGGACAGGGCGCCCTGAAGCTTTCTTT.

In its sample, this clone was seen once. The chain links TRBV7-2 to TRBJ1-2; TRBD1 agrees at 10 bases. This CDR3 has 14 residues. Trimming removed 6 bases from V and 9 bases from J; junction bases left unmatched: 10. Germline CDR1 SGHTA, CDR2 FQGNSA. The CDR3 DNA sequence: TGTGCCAGCAGGCCGGGACAGGGGATAAGGAGCTACACCTTC. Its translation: CASRPGQGIRSYTF.

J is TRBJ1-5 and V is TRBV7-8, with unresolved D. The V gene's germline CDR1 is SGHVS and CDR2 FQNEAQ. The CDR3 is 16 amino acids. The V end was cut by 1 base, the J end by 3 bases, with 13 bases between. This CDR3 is CASSLGGQDLNQPQHF. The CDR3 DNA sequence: TGTGCCAGCAGCTTAGGTGGGCAGGACCTCAATCAGCCCCAGCATTTT. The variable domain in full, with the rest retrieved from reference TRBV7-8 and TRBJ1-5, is GAGVSQSPRYKVAKRGQDVALRCDPISGHVSLFWYQQALGQGPEFLTYFQNEAQLDKSGLPSDRFFAERPEGSVSTLKIQRTQQEDSAVYLCASSLGGQDLNQPQHFGDGTRLSIL.

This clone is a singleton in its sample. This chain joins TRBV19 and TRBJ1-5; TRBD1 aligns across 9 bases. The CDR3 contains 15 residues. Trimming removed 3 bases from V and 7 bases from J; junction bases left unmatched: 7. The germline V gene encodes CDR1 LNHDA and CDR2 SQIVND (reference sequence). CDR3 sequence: CASSMGQGGNQPQHF. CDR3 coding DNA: TGTGCCAGTAGTATGGGACAGGGAGGGAACCAGCCCCAGCATTTT.

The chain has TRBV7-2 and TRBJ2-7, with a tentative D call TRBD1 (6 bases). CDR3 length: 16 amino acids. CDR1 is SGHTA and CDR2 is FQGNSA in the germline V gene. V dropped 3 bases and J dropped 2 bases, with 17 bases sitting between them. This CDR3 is CASSLRPAGTTYEQYF. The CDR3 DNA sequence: TGTGCCAGCAGCTTGCGGCCTGCCGGGACAACCTACGAGCAGTACTTC.

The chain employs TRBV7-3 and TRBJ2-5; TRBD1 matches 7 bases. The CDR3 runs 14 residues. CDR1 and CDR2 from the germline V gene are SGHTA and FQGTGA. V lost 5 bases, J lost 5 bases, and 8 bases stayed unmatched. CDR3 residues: CASSPQGGRETQYF. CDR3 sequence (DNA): TGTGCCAGCAGCCCACAAGGGGGCCGGGAGACCCAGTACTTC.

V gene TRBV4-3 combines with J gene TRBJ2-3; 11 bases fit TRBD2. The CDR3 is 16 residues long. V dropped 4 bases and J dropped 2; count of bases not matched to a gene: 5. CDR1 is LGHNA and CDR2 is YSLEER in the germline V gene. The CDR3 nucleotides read TGCGCCAGCAGCCTCCGGACTAGCGGGTTCACAGATACGCAGTATTTT. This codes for CASSLRTSGFTDTQYF.

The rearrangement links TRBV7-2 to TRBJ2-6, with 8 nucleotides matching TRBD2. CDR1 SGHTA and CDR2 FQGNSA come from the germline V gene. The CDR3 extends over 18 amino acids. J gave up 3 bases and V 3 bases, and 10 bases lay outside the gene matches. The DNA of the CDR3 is TGTGCCAGCAGCTTTATCGCGGCGGGGGGATATGGGGCCAACGTCCTGACTTTC. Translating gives CASSFIAAGGYGANVLTF.

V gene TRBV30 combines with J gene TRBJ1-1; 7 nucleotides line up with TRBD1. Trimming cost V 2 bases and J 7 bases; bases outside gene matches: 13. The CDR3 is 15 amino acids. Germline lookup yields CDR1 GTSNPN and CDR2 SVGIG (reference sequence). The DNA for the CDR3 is TGTGCCTGGAGTTTCGCAGGGGGGTTGAAGGGTGAAGCTTTCTTT. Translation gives CAWSFAGGLKGEAFF.

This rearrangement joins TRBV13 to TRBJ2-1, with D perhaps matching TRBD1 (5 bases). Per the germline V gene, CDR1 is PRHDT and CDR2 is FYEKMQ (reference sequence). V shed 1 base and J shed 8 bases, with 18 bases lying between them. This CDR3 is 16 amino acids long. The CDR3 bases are TGTGCCAGCAGCTTAGCACCAGGGCAGCGCCACGATGAGCAGTTCTTC. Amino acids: CASSLAPGQRHDEQFF.

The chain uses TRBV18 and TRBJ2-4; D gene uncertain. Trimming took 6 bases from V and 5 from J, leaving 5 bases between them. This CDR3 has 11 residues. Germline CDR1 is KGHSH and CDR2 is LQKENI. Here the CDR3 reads CASSPENIQYF. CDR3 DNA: TGTGCCAGCTCCCCGGAAAACATTCAGTACTTC. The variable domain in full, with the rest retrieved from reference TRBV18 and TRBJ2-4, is NAGVMQNPRHLVRRRGQEARLRCSPMKGHSHVYWYRQLPEEGLKFMVYLQKENIIDESGMPKERFSAEFPKEGPSILRIQQVVRGDSAAYFCASSPENIQYFGAGTRLSVL.

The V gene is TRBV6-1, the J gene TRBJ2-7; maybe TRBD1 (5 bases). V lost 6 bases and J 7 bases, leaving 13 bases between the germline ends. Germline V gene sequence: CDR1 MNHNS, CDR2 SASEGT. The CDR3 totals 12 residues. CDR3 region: CASRGPSEEQYF. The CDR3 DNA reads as TGTGCCAGCAGGGGGCCCTCGGAAGAGCAGTACTTC.

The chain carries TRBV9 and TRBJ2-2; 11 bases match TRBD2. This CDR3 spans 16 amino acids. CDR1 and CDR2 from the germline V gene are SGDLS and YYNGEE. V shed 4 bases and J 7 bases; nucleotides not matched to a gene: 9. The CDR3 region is CASSPSGGTESGELFF. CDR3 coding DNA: TGTGCCAGCAGCCCTAGCGGGGGGACGGAAAGCGGGGAGCTGTTTTTT. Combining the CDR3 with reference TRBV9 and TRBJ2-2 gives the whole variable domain DSGVTQTPKHLITATGQRVTLRCSPRSGDLSVYWYQQSLDQGLQFLIQYYNGEERAKGNILERFSAQQFPDLHSELNLSSLELGDSALYFCASSPSGGTESGELFFGEGSRLTVL.

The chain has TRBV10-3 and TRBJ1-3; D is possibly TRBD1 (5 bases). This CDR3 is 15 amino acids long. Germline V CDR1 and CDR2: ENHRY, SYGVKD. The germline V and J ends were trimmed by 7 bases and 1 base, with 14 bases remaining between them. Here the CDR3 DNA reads TGTGCCATCATGACTGATGGGGGGTCTGGAAACACCATATATTTT. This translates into CAIMTDGGSGNTIYF.

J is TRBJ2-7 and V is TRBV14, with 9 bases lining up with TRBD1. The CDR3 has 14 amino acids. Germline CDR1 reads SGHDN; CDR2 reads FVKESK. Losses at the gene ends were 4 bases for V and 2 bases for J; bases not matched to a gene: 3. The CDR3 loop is CASSRGQGAYEQYF. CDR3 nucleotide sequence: TGTGCCAGCAGCCGGGGACAGGGAGCCTACGAGCAGTACTTC.

The CDR3, as DNA: TGTGCCAGCTCACCTATGGACGCGAACACCGGGGAGCTGTTTTTT. This codes for CASSPMDANTGELFF. The chain links TRBV18 to TRBJ2-2; D uncertain. CDR3 length equals 15 residues. V was pared by 3 bases and J by 0 bases, with 8 bases between. Germline V CDR1 and CDR2: KGHSH, LQKENI.

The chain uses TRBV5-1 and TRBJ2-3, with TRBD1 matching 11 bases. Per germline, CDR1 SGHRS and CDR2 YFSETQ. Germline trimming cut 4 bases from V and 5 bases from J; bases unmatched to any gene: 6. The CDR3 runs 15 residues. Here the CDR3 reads CASSAGQGVLDTQYF. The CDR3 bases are TGCGCCAGCAGCGCGGGACAGGGGGTTTTAGATACGCAGTATTTT.

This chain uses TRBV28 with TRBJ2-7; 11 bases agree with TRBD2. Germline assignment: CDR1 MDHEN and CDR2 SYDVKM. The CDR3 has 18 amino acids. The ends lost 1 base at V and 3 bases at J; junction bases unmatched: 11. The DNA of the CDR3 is TGTGCCAGCAGTTTATTGGGTCTAGCGGGAGGTCCTAACTACGAGCAGTACTTC. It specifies CASSLLGLAGGPNYEQYF.

CDR3 protein: CASSVGTRSDTIYF. CDR3 DNA: TGTGCCAGCAGCGTGGGGACAAGGTCGGACACCATATATTTT. The rearrangement joins TRBV6-6 to TRBJ1-3; D possibly corresponds to TRBD1 (6 bases). The CDR3 has 14 amino acids. V was pared by 6 bases and J by 8 bases, with 17 bases between. Germline CDR1 and CDR2: MNHNY and SVGAGI (reference sequence).

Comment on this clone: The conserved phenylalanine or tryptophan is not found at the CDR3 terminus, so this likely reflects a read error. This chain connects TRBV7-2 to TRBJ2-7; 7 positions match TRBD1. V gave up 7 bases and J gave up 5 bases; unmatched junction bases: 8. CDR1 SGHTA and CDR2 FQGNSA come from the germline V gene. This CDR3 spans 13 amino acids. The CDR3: CASTMDRINEQYL. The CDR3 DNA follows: TGTGCCAGCACCATGGACAGGATAAACGAGCAGTACCTC.